This record concerns one T cell receptor beta chain sequence. The record originates from a study of CD4 and CD8 cells across lung adenocarcinoma regions. CDR1 is MNHNS, CDR2 SASEGT, per germline. This CDR3 region has 16 residues. The ends lost 5 bases at V and 0 bases at J; junction bases unmatched: 9. TCRdb reprocessed the PCR reads with MiXCR, giving one entry per CDR3 protein. Among 7,000 or so distinct CDR3 sequences listed, around half were seen once. Material for sequencing was CD8+ T cells from the center of a lung tumor. This clonotype was obtained from a male donor with lung adenocarcinoma. The CD4 and CD8 labels of this study may be unreliable. The V call is TRBV6-1, the J call TRBJ2-7; 8 bases fit TRBD2. The CDR3 spells CASSREAGDYSYEQYF. The CDR3 coding sequence is TGTGCCAGCAGTCGGGAAGCGGGGGATTACTCCTACGAGCAGTACTTC.